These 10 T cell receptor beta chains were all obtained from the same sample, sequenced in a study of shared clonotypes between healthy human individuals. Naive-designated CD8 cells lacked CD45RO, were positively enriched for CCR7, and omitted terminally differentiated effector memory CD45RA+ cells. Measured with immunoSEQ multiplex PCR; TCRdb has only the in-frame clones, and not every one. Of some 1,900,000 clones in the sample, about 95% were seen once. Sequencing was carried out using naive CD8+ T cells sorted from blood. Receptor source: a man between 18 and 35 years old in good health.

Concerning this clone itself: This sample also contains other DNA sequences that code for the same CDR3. The CDR3 region has the DNA TGTGCCAGCAGCTTAGCGGGTAGCGGGTCCTACGAGCAGTACTTC. Translating it yields CASSLAGSGSYEQYF. The chain joins TRBV13 to TRBJ2-7, with 7 positions matching TRBD2. The ends lost 1 base at V and 1 base at J; junction bases unmatched: 4. The germline V gene encodes CDR1 PRHDT and CDR2 FYEKMQ (reference sequence). The CDR3 extends over 15 amino acids.

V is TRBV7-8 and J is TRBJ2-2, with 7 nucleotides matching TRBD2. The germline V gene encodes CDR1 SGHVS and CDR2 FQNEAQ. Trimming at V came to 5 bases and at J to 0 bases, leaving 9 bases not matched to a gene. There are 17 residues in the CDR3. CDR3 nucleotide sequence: TGTGCCAGCAGCCGACGAATGGCGGGGGCGAACACCGGGGAGCTGTTTTTT. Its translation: CASSRRMAGANTGELFF.

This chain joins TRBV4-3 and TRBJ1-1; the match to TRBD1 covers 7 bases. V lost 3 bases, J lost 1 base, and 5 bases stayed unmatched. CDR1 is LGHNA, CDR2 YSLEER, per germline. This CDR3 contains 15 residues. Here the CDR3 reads CASSQYRGPNTEAFF. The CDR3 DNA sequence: TGCGCCAGCAGCCAGTACAGGGGACCGAACACTGAAGCTTTCTTT.

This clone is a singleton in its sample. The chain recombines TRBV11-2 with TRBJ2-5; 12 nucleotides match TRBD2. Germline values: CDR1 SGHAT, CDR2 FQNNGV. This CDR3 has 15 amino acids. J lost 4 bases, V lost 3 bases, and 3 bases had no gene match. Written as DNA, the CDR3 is TGTGCCAGCAGCTTGGGGGGACTAGCGGGAGAGACCCAGTACTTC. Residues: CASSLGGLAGETQYF.

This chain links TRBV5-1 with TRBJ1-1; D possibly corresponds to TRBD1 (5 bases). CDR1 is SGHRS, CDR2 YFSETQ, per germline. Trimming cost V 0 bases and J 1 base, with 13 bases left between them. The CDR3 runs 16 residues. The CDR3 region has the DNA TGCGCCAGCAGCTTGGCTGGGGCCAAGCCGAACACTGAAGCTTTCTTT. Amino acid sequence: CASSLAGAKPNTEAFF.

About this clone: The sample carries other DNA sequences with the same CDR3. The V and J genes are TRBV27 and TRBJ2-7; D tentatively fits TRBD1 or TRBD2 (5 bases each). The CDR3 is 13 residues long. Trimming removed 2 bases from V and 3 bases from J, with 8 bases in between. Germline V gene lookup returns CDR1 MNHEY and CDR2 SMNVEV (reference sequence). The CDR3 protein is CASSLRGDYEQYF. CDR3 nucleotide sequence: TGTGCCAGCAGTTTAAGAGGGGACTACGAGCAGTACTTC.

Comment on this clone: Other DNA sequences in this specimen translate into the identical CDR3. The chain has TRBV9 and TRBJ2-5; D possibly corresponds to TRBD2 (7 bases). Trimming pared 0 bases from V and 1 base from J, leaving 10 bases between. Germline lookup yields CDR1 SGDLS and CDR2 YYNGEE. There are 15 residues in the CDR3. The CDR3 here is CASSVAGGSQETQYF. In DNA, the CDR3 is TGTGCCAGCAGCGTAGCGGGGGGCAGCCAAGAGACCCAGTACTTC.

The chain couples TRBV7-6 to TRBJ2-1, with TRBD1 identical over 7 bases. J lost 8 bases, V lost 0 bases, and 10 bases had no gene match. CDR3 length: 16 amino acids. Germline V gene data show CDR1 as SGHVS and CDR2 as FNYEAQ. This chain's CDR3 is CASSLAVRGSWDEQFF. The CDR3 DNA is TGTGCCAGCAGCTTAGCGGTCAGGGGGTCTTGGGATGAGCAGTTCTTC.

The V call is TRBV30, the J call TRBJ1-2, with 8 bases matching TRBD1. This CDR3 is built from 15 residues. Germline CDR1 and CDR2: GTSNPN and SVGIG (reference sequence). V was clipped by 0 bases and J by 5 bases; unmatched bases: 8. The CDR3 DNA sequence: TGTGCCTGGAGTGTATCTACAGGGGGAGGGTATGGCTACACCTTC. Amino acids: CAWSVSTGGGYGYTF.

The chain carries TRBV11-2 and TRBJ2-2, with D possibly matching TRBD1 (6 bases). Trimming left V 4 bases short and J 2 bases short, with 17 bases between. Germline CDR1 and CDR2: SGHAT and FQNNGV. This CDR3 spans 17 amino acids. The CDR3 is CASSSRTGTLNTGELFF. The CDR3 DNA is TGTGCCAGCAGCTCAAGGACCGGGACACTTAACACCGGGGAGCTGTTTTTT.